This TCR beta chain was captured by sequencing in a study of untreated major depressive disorder. Regarding the study as a whole: Depressed patients' CD4+ T cells carried increased TRBV05-01 (Vbeta 5.1) usage versus control CD4+ T cells. Three preselected Vbeta families were the sole sequencing comparisons. Generalizability is limited by the comparatively small study sample.

The donors were all European-descended. With regard to this clone: Its antigen is as yet unknown.

Unmatched junction bases numbered 5, after V lost 4 bases and J lost 9 bases. CDR3 length: 15 amino acids. The V gene's germline CDR1 is ENHRY and CDR2 SYGVKD. Produced via immunoSEQ multiplex PCR; TCRdb's table is partial and in-frame only. The sample holds more than 25,000 clones, roughly nine tenths seen once. The receptor comes from a woman in her thirties with major depressive disorder. Material for sequencing was CD4+ T cells from PBMCs. The gene calls are TRBV10-3 and TRBJ1-6, with TRBD1 identical over 11 bases. The CDR3 reads CAISGGQGAVSPLHF. CDR3 nucleotides: TGTGCCATCAGTGGAGGACAGGGGGCAGTTTCACCCCTCCACTTT.